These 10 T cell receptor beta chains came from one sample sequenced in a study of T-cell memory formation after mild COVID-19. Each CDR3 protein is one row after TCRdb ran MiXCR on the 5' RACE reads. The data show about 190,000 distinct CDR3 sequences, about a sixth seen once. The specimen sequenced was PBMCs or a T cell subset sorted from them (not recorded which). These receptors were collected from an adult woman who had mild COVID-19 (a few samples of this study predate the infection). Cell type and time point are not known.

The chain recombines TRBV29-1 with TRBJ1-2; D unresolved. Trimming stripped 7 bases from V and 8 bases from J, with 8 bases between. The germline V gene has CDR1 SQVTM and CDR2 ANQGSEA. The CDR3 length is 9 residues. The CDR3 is CSGVAGYTF. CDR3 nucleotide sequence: TGCAGCGGGGTAGCGGGCTACACCTTC.

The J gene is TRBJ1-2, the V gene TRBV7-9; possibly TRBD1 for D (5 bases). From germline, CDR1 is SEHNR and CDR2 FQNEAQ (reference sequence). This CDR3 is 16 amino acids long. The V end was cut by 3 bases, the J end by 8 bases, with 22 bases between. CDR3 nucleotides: TGTGCCAGCAGCTTGCACGGGACGGATCTGACGAGAGGCTACACCTTC. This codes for CASSLHGTDLTRGYTF.

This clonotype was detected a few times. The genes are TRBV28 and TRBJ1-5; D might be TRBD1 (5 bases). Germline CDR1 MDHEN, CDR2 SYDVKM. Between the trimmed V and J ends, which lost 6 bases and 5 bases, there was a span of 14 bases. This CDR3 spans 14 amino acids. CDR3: CASRSGTYDQPQHF. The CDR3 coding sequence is TGTGCCAGCAGATCCGGGACTTACGATCAGCCCCAGCATTTT.

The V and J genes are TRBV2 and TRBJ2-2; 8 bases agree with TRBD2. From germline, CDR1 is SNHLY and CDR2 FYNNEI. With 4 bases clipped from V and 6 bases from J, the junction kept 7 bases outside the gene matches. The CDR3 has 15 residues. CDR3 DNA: TGTGCCAGCAGTGTGCGCGGGGGGATGGCCGGGGAGCTGTTTTTT. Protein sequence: CASSVRGGMAGELFF.

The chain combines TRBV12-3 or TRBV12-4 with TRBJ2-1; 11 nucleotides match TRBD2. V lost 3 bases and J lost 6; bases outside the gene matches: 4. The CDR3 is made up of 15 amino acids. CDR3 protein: CASSLTSGAPNEQFF. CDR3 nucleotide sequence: TGTGCCAGCAGTTTGACTAGCGGGGCCCCCAATGAGCAGTTCTTC.

The CDR3 DNA reads TGTGCCAGCAGCTTGGGGGGGGACGCGGGTTCTTACGAGCAGTACTTC. Protein sequence: CASSLGGDAGSYEQYF. The chain uses TRBV5-4 and TRBJ2-7, with a possible D match to TRBD2 (6 bases). CDR3 length: 16 residues. Germline-derived CDR1 and CDR2 are SGHNT and YYREEE (reference sequence). Trimming took off 0 bases at V and 4 bases at J, with 17 bases between the two ends.

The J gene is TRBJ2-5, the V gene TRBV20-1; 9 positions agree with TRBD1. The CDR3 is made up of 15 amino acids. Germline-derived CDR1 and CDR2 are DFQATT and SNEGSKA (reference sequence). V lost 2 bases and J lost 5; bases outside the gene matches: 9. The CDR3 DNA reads TGCAGTGCTAGAAAAACCGGGACAGGGAGGGAGACCCAGTACTTC. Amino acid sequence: CSARKTGTGRETQYF.

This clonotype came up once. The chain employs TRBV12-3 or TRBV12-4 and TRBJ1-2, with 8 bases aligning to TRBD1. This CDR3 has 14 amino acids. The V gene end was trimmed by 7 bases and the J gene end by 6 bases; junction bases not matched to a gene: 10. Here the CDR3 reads CASKDIRGPDGYTF. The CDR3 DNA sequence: TGTGCCAGCAAAGATATCAGGGGGCCCGATGGCTACACCTTC.

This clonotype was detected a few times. The CDR3 here is CSVAGQTYEQYF. CDR3 nucleotide sequence: TGCAGCGTTGCCGGGCAGACCTACGAGCAGTACTTC. This chain connects TRBV29-1 to TRBJ2-7, with no clear D. Germline CDR1 SQVTM, CDR2 ANQGSEA. Trimming removed 4 bases at V and 2 bases at J, with 9 bases between. There are 12 residues in the CDR3.

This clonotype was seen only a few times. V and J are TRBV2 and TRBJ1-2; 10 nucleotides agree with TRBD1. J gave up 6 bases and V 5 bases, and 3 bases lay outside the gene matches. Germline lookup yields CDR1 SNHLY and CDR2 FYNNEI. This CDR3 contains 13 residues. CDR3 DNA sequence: TGTGCCAGCAGTCCGACAGGGGGCGATGGCTACACCTTC. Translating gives CASSPTGGDGYTF.